Listed here are 26 T cell receptor beta chains from one sample, sequenced in a study of tumor-infiltrating lymphocytes in primary liver carcinoma. From 500 ng of total RNA, TCR beta-specific cDNA was reverse-transcribed using a constant-region primer. Library construction for TCR beta comprised three nested multiplex PCR rounds performed with slightly modified ARM-PCR. The study ran its first two PCR rounds for approximately 11 cycles each, using TRBV1-TRBV30 forward primers and a C-beta reverse primer. TCRdb processed the multiplex PCR reads anew with MiXCR; each CDR3 protein has one entry. The sample gives 90,000 to 110,000 distinct CDR3 sequences, around 84% of which show up once; 15% to 25% is in the top ten. Co-extracted RNA and DNA came from around 18-30 mg of unsorted bulk tissue. The sample was liver tumor tissue from sampling region 3. Subset: tumor region T3, left-lateral pole. Receptors were obtained from a man aged 40-55 years with primary liver carcinoma and hepatitis B virus infection.

The sample holds one count of this clonotype. The junction differs from germline at one of its ends, possibly a read error. This chain links TRBV6-1 with TRBJ2-6; no definite D call. The CDR3 loop spans 16 amino acids. Looked up from germline, CDR1 is MNHNS and CDR2 is SASEGT. The CDR3 DNA reads TGTGCCAGCAGTGAACAGCCTAAGGCTGGGACCAACGTCCTGACTTTC. This codes for CASSEQPKAGTNVLTF.

The gene calls are TRBV6-2 or TRBV6-3 and TRBJ2-1; no reliable D call. Germline V lookup: CDR1 MNHEY, CDR2 SVGEGT. Trimming took off 0 bases at V and 5 bases at J, with 14 bases between the two ends. This CDR3 contains 16 residues. The CDR3 is CASSYSGRETNNEQFF. CDR3 nucleotide sequence: TGTGCCAGCAGTTACTCGGGTAGGGAAACCAACAATGAGCAGTTCTTC.

On this clonotype itself: The junction shows a germline mismatch at one end, possibly a read error. V and J are TRBV29-1 and TRBJ2-2; possibly TRBD1 for D (5 bases). Germline CDR1 is SQVTM and CDR2 is ANQGSEA. The CDR3 is 13 amino acids. CDR3 sequence reads: CGVIPTDIGELFF. CDR3 nucleotide sequence: TGCGGCGTTATCCCGACAGACATCGGGGAGCTGTTTTTT.

This chain uses TRBV6-1 with TRBJ1-5; 9 bases match TRBD1. Matching the DNA end better, TRBJ2-3 makes the J call doubtful. This CDR3 has 14 residues. The germline gives CDR1 MNHNS, CDR2 SASEGT. The CDR3 nucleotides read TGTGCCAGCAGCATACAGGGGGCCACTCAGCCCCAGTATTTT. Translating it yields CASSIQGATQPQYF.

A note on this clonotype: A read error may produce the germline difference seen at one junction end. This chain connects TRBV5-4 to TRBJ2-1; a possible D gene is TRBD2 (5 bases). The CDR3 has 14 amino acids. The germline V gene encodes CDR1 SGHNT and CDR2 YYREEE (reference sequence). CDR3 DNA sequence: TGTGCCAACAGCTCGCAGCGGAACTACATTGAGCAGTTCTTC. Encoded protein: CANSSQRNYIEQFF.

This clonotype was recorded many times. The rearrangement uses TRBV6-6 and TRBJ2-7, with a possible D match to TRBD1 (6 bases). This CDR3 region has 14 residues. V was pared by 8 bases and J by 0 bases, with 14 bases between. Germline values: CDR1 MNHNY, CDR2 SVGAGI (reference sequence). Here the CDR3 reads CASFRDTLSYEQYF. DNA of the CDR3: TGTGCCAGCTTTCGGGACACCCTCTCCTACGAGCAGTACTTC.

Many counts were recorded for this clonotype. The genes are TRBV28 and TRBJ2-3, with no clear D. The germline V gene has CDR1 MDHEN and CDR2 SYDVKM. The CDR3 is 14 residues long. Trimming cost V 5 bases and J 3 bases, with 12 bases left between them. The CDR3 coding sequence is TGTGCCAGCAGTCCCCCCCCCGGAACAGATACGCAGTATTTT. The encoded protein is CASSPPPGTDTQYF.

The chain couples TRBV4-1 to TRBJ2-1; D may be TRBD2 (6 bases). The V gene's germline CDR1 is MGHRA and CDR2 YSYEKL. The CDR3 has 16 residues. V lost 1 base, J lost 13 bases, and 23 bases lay in between. Here the CDR3 reads CASSQASGGKYKEQFF. The CDR3 region has the DNA TGCGCCAGCAGCCAAGCGAGTGGCGGGAAGTACAAAGAACAGTTCTTC.

As concerns this clonotype: Compared with germline, one end of the junction differs, possibly owing to a read error. The gene calls are TRBV5-1 and TRBJ1-4; TRBD1 is a possible D gene (5 bases). There are 15 residues in the CDR3. Germline CDR1 reads SGHRS; CDR2 reads YFSETQ. CDR3 amino acids: CTSSSDRPTNEKLFF. DNA for the CDR3: TGCACCAGCAGTAGCGACAGACCGACTAATGAAAAATTGTTTTTT.

As concerns this clonotype: Compared with germline, one end of the junction differs, possibly owing to a read error. The chain combines TRBV4-2 with TRBJ2-4; unclear D gene. This CDR3 has 15 residues. Germline lookup yields CDR1 LGHNA and CDR2 YNFKEQ. CDR3 sequence (DNA): TGTGCCATCAGCCAAGGCGTGGATCCCAAAAGCATTCAGTACTTC. The encoded protein is CAISQGVDPKSIQYF.

As regards this clonotype: This is likely a read error, given that the CDR3 carries no conserved phenylalanine or tryptophan at its end. V and J are TRBV12-3 or TRBV12-4 and TRBJ2-1, with TRBD2 as a possible D gene (5 bases). The CDR3 is made up of 15 amino acids. DNA of the CDR3: TGTGCTAGCAGTTTACAAGCGAGAGGGCCCCATGAGCAGTTCCTC. This translates into CASSLQARGPHEQFL.

A note on this clonotype: Mismatch with germline at one junction end may stem from a read error. The chain employs TRBV29-1 and TRBJ2-3; tentative D call: TRBD1 (6 bases). Germline CDR1 reads SQVTM; CDR2 reads ANQGSEA. The CDR3 has 14 residues. The CDR3 sequence: CSVSGSGASDTQYF. CDR3 bases: TGTAGCGTTTCCGGGTCAGGGGCGTCAGATACGCAGTATTTC.

Turning to this clonotype: Mismatch with germline at one junction end may stem from a read error. The gene calls are TRBV5-4 and TRBJ2-7; TRBD2 might be the D (5 bases). CDR1 and CDR2 (germline): SGHNT, YYREEE (reference sequence). The CDR3 totals 14 residues. CDR3 residues: CPSSEADWAPEQYF. CDR3 nucleotides: TGTCCCAGCAGCGAGGCGGACTGGGCGCCCGAGCAGTACTTT.

Turning to this clonotype: The CDR3 end shows no conserved phenylalanine or tryptophan, and so a read error is likely. The rearrangement links TRBV6-6 to TRBJ2-3, with TRBD2 matching over 7 bases. This CDR3 comprises 14 residues. Germline V lookup: CDR1 MNHNY, CDR2 SVGAGI (reference sequence). The CDR3 nucleotides are TGTGCCAGCAGTTGGGGGGGAAGCACAGATATGCAGTATTCT. Translating it yields CASSWGGSTDMQYS.

On this clonotype itself: The missing conserved phenylalanine or tryptophan at the end of this CDR3 makes a read error likely. The J gene is TRBJ1-5, the V gene TRBV29-1, with D possibly being TRBD1 (5 bases). The CDR3 has 14 residues. Germline CDR1 reads SQVTM; CDR2 reads ANQGSEA. The CDR3 here is CSVDKGPHNQPQHY. The CDR3 DNA reads TGCAGTGTTGATAAGGGACCCCACAATCAGCCCCAGCATTAT.

A note on this clonotype: The germline gene is not matched at one end of the junction; a read error may be the cause. This chain connects TRBV4-2 to TRBJ2-1; tentatively, D is TRBD2 (6 bases). CDR3 length: 16 amino acids. Germline V gives CDR1 LGHNA, CDR2 YNFKEQ. CDR3 amino acids: CASSQASAVSYNEQFF. The DNA of the CDR3 is TGTGCCAGTAGCCAAGCTAGCGCAGTCTCCTACAATGAGCAGTTCTTC.

Regarding this clonotype: Sequence at one end of the junction differs from germline and may be a read error. The chain couples TRBV28 to TRBJ2-1; no reliable D call. The CDR3 is made up of 12 amino acids. The germline CDR1 and CDR2 sequences are MDHEN and SYDVKM. The CDR3 protein is CASSLQNNEHFF. The CDR3 nucleotides read TGTGCCAGCAGCTTACAGAACAATGAGCACTTCTTC.

Notes on this clonotype: A much larger clone differs by one base, so this may be a read error. The chain recombines TRBV28 with TRBJ2-1; D not resolved. The CDR3 is 13 residues long. Trimming left V 2 bases short and J 9 bases short, with 11 bases between. The germline CDR1 and CDR2 sequences are MDHEN and SYDVKM. In DNA, the CDR3 is TGTGCCAGCAGTTTAGGCCAATTTAGTGAGCAGTTCTTC. Translation: CASSLGQFSEQFF.

The table lists this clonotype with many counts. V usage is TRBV29-1 and J usage is TRBJ1-3; D remains unclear. The V end lost 4 bases, the J end lost 0 bases, and 7 bases lay between the germline ends. Germline V lookup: CDR1 SQVTM, CDR2 ANQGSEA. CDR3 length: 13 residues. This chain's CDR3 is CSVAGNSGNTIYF. The CDR3 nucleotides read TGCAGCGTTGCGGGGAACTCTGGAAACACCATATATTTT.

Details on this clonotype: It is likely a read error, because the conserved phenylalanine at the end of the CDR3 is missing. This chain joins TRBV11-2 and TRBJ2-3; D is perhaps TRBD2 (6 bases). Per germline, CDR1 SGHAT and CDR2 FQNNGV. This CDR3 is built from 14 residues. The CDR3 bases are TGTACCAGCAGCTTAAGGACTACGAAGGATACGCAGTATTCT. Translating it yields CTSSLRTTKDTQYS.

Details on this clonotype: No conserved phenylalanine or tryptophan ends this CDR3, so it is likely a read error. The rearrangement joins TRBV5-1 to TRBJ1-1; D is unclear. The germline V gene has CDR1 SGHRS and CDR2 YFSETQ. Trimming cost V 7 bases and J 3 bases, with 13 bases left between them. This CDR3 has 13 amino acids. The CDR3 sequence is CASAQSSDTEAFV. The CDR3 DNA is TGCGCCAGCGCCCAGAGCTCGGACACTGAAGCTTTCGTT.

Of note for this clonotype: The junction departs from the called germline gene at one end, perhaps through a read error. The chain couples TRBV7-2 to TRBJ2-1; D is undetermined. The CDR3 runs to 17 residues. CDR1 is SGHTA, CDR2 FQGNSA, per germline. The CDR3 DNA sequence: TGTGCCAGCAGCTTAGCGCTGGGCGGTAGCTCCTACAATAAGCAGCTCTTC. Translation: CASSLALGGSSYNKQLF.

On this clonotype itself: A junction boundary mismatches the germline segment, possibly from a read error. The chain recombines TRBV6-1 with TRBJ2-3; 7 bases agree with TRBD1. Germline lookup yields CDR1 MNHNS and CDR2 SASEGT. The CDR3 loop spans 15 amino acids. Here the CDR3 DNA reads TGTGCCGCAGCCCCCACAGGGGCGGTGACAGATACACAGTATTTT. Its protein product is CAAAPTGAVTDTQYF.

A remark on this clonotype: Since a much larger clone is just one base distant, this may be a read error. The chain combines TRBV7-9 with TRBJ1-2; 9 bases fit TRBD1. The CDR3 spans 16 residues. The germline V gene has CDR1 SEHNR and CDR2 FQNEAQ (reference sequence). With 5 bases clipped from V and 3 bases from J, the junction kept 10 bases outside the gene matches. The CDR3, as DNA: TGTGCCAGCAGCGATACCCGGGACAGGGTTGACTATGGCTACACCTTC. Translated: CASSDTRDRVDYGYTF.

The V gene is TRBV2, the J gene TRBJ1-3; the D is unclear. The CDR3 runs to 14 residues. Trimming left V 4 bases short and J 0 bases short, with 7 bases between. Germline V CDR1 and CDR2: SNHLY, FYNNEI. CDR3 DNA: TGTGCCAGCAGTGCCCCCAGCTCTGGAAACACCATATATTTT. It is translated as CASSAPSSGNTIYF.

The rearrangement joins TRBV6-5 to TRBJ2-7; perhaps TRBD2 as D (6 bases). Germline V lookup: CDR1 MNHEY, CDR2 SVGAGI. This CDR3 contains 14 residues. The V and J ends lost 8 bases and 6 bases respectively, with 20 bases between them. The CDR3 is CASGAGRGPSEQYF. As DNA, the CDR3 is TGTGCCAGCGGTGCCGGGAGAGGGCCCTCCGAGCAGTACTTC.